This T cell receptor beta chain was profiled in a study of blood T cell repertoires in COVID-19. About the research overall: COVID-19 samples from acute and convalescent phases originated in the United States, Italy and Spain.

CDR3 length equals 19 residues. Germline V gene lookup returns CDR1 MNHEY and CDR2 SMNVEV (reference sequence). Unmatched junction bases numbered 14, after V lost 4 bases and J lost 0 bases. The method was immunoSEQ multiplex PCR; TCRdb's version includes in-frame clones alone and lacks a portion of them. The sample shows a few hundred thousand clones, around nine tenths of them seen only once. Adults between about 18 and 89 years of age took part from fewer than 30 US areas. Cohorts were assigned according to the clinical history that participants reported. The specimen sequenced was PBMCs or T cells enriched from blood (not recorded which). This receptor was taken from a woman aged 45-60 years with acute COVID-19. V and J are TRBV27 and TRBJ2-3; TRBD2 aligns across 9 bases. The CDR3 loop reads CASSSLDTSGLTSTDTQYF. Written as DNA, the CDR3 is TGTGCCAGCAGTTCTTTAGATACTAGCGGGTTAACTAGCACAGATACGCAGTATTTT.